These T cell receptor beta chains were read from a single sample in a study of CD8 T cells in ankylosing spondylitis. TCRdb ran MiXCR on the 5' RACE reads and lists one entry per CDR3 protein. The table has fewer than 400,000 distinct CDR3 sequences, about a fifth seen once. The specimen was blood, either unsorted or a sorted T cell fraction (not recorded which). The source of these receptors is a male donor with ankylosing spondylitis. CDR3s include the opening cysteine and the closing phenylalanine or tryptophan. A D gene is named only where the DNA matches it firmly. Only some rows state a clone size, as once, few, many or a class for expanded clones.

d_call clone_size j_call v_call cdr3_nt cdr3_aa
- - TRBJ1-2 TRBV10-3 TGTGCCATCAGAAGGGCCCCGGGAGACTATGGCTACACCTTC CAIRRAPGDYGYTF
- few TRBJ2-3 TRBV5-6 TGTGCCAGCAGCTTGTCGGGAGCGGCAGATACGCAGTATTTT CASSLSGAADTQYF
TRBD1 - TRBJ1-1 TRBV5-1 TGCGCCAGCAGCAACTCAGGGGGAAGCGGCACTGAAGCTTTCTTT CASSNSGGSGTEAFF
- - TRBJ2-4 TRBV15 TGTGCCACCAGCAGGCCAGGGGAGGACCGTCGGAACATTCAGTACTTC CATSRPGEDRRNIQYF
- few TRBJ2-7 TRBV10-3 TGTGCCATCAGTGAGGATGCGGGACAGACCTACGAGCAGTACTTC CAISEDAGQTYEQYF
TRBD2 many TRBJ2-7 TRBV12-3/TRBV12-4 TGTGCCAGCAGCCTTGGACCAAGCGGGAGTTGGAACGAGCAGTACTTC CASSLGPSGSWNEQYF
TRBD2 - TRBJ2-1 TRBV18 TGTGCCAGCTCAGGGACTAGCGGACTCAATGAGCAGTTCTTC CASSGTSGLNEQFF
TRBD1 - TRBJ2-7 TRBV28 TGTGCCAGCAGGTTCAGGGGGCGTGATATCTACGAGCAGTACTTC CASRFRGRDIYEQYF
- few TRBJ2-7 TRBV27 TGTGCCAGCAGTTTATCTTCCCGCGGCAGGGGCGAGTACTTC CASSLSSRGRGEYF
- - TRBJ2-3 TRBV28 TGTGCCACCCCCGGGGTAGCGGGCACAGATACGCAGTATTTT CATPGVAGTDTQYF
- many TRBJ2-7 TRBV29-1 TGCAGCGTTGACAGAAACCTTCCCGAGCAGTACTTC CSVDRNLPEQYF
TRBD2 - TRBJ2-2 TRBV3-1 TGTGCCAGCAGCCAAGGTAGACTAGCGCCTAACACCGGGGAGCTGTTTTTT CASSQGRLAPNTGELFF
- - TRBJ2-1 TRBV5-5 TGTGCCAGCAGCTTGGTGCTGGATCGGGCCCAGCAGTTCTTC CASSLVLDRAQQFF
- - TRBJ1-1 TRBV4-1 TGCGCCAGCAGCCCCCGGGAGAGGGTTTGGGCTTTCTTT CASSPRERVWAFF
TRBD2 many TRBJ2-1 TRBV12-3/TRBV12-4 TGTGCCAGCAGCCTACTAGCGGGAGCGTACAATGAGCAGTTCTTC CASSLLAGAYNEQFF
TRBD1 few TRBJ1-4 TRBV4-2 TGTGCCAGCAGCCAAGGACAGGGGGACAACGAAAAACTGTTTTTT CASSQGQGDNEKLFF
- many TRBJ2-1 TRBV5-1 TGCGCCAGCAGCTCTGGTGGGGTTTTTAATGAGCAGTTCTTC CASSSGGVFNEQFF
- - TRBJ1-5 TRBV9 TGTGCCAGCAGCCCCGGAGAGAATCAGCCCCAGCATTTT CASSPGENQPQHF
- many TRBJ2-7 TRBV24-1 TGTGCCACCAGTGATTCATACTCCTACGAGCAGTACTTC CATSDSYSYEQYF
TRBD1 few TRBJ2-3 TRBV28 TGTGCCAGCAGTTTTAGGGGGCGTTTTACAGATACGCAGTATTTT CASSFRGRFTDTQYF
TRBD1 - TRBJ1-5 TRBV10-3 TGTGCCATCAGTGAGCAAGGGGGCGGGCTTGGGAATCAGCCCCAGCATTTT CAISEQGGGLGNQPQHF
- many TRBJ2-7 TRBV6-2/TRBV6-3 TGTGCCAGCACAAGATCGGGGATGGACGAGCAGTACTTC CASTRSGMDEQYF
TRBD2 - TRBJ2-7 TRBV28 TGTGCCAGCAGTTACCCGGGGGGCGAGCAGTACTTC CASSYPGGEQYF
- few TRBJ2-7 TRBV11-1 TGTGCCAGCAGCTTAAAAACGGTTAGCTCCTACGAGCAGTACTTC CASSLKTVSSYEQYF
- - TRBJ2-1 TRBV7-3 TGTGCCAGCAGCTTAATCCGAGCCAATGAGCAGTTCTTC CASSLIRANEQFF
- few TRBJ2-5 TRBV11-2 TGTGCCAGCAGCTTCCCGACTAGTCTCCAAGAGACCCAGTACTTC CASSFPTSLQETQYF
- few TRBJ1-3 TRBV12-3/TRBV12-4 TGTGCCAGCAGTTTCTCCGGGACGGAAGACTCTGGAAACACCATATATTTT CASSFSGTEDSGNTIYF
- - TRBJ1-1 TRBV7-2 TGTGCCAGCAGCTTCCGGGCGGGGGACACTGAAGCTTTCTTT CASSFRAGDTEAFF
TRBD1 few TRBJ2-5 TRBV6-2/TRBV6-3 TGTGCCAGCAGTTCCGGGACAGGGCCTCAAGAGACCCAGTACTTC CASSSGTGPQETQYF
TRBD2 - TRBJ2-1 TRBV13 TGTGCCAGCAGCCGGGAGGGACTAGCGGGATTTGAGCAGTTCTTC CASSREGLAGFEQFF
- - TRBJ1-4 TRBV6-1 TGTGCCAGCAGTGAGGTGGACATTGAAAAACTGTTTTTT CASSEVDIEKLFF
- few TRBJ1-1 TRBV14 TGTGCCAGCAGCCCTATCCTGGGCAGGAACACTGAAGCTTTCTTT CASSPILGRNTEAFF
TRBD2 few TRBJ2-3 TRBV20-1 TGCAGTGCCTATTCGGGACTAGCGGAGGCGGATACGCAGTATTTT CSAYSGLAEADTQYF
TRBD2 - TRBJ2-1 TRBV10-3 TGTGCCATCAGTGACCCAAGCGGGAGTGCCTACAATGAGCAGTTCTTC CAISDPSGSAYNEQFF
TRBD2 - TRBJ2-7 TRBV6-2/TRBV6-3 TGTGCCAGCAGTTGGGACTACGAGGGGTCCTACGAGCAGTACTTC CASSWDYEGSYEQYF
- few TRBJ1-4 TRBV29-1 TGCAGCGTTGGGGAGGGTCTCGCTAATGAAAAACTGTTTTTT CSVGEGLANEKLFF
- - TRBJ1-5 TRBV7-8 TGTGCCAGCAGCCAGGACTCTTATAGCAATCAGCCCCAGCATTTT CASSQDSYSNQPQHF
- - TRBJ1-2 TRBV9 TGTGCCAGCAGCACTCAGAACTATGGCTACACCTTC CASSTQNYGYTF
TRBD1 - TRBJ1-5 TRBV12-3/TRBV12-4 TGTGCCCGCGGCGGGGACAGGGGGAATCAGCCCCAGCATTTT CARGGDRGNQPQHF
- - TRBJ1-4 TRBV7-9 TGTGCCAGCAGCTTAGACAGGGAAAAACTGTTTTTT CASSLDREKLFF
- few TRBJ1-2 TRBV29-1 TGCAGCGTTGGTAGCGGCGGCGACTATGGCTACACCTTC CSVGSGGDYGYTF
- - TRBJ2-2 TRBV27 TGTGCCAGCAGTTTCGGGGTCCCGGGCACCGGGGAGCTGTTTTTT CASSFGVPGTGELFF
- once TRBJ1-6 TRBV27 TGTGCCAGCAGTTTATCGTACGGGGGTAAGGATTCACCCCTCCACTTT CASSLSYGGKDSPLHF
- - TRBJ2-7 TRBV10-3 TGTGCCATCGGCCCTAACCTCGGCGGTCAATCCTACGAGCAGTACTTC CAIGPNLGGQSYEQYF
- few TRBJ2-2 TRBV12-3/TRBV12-4 TGTGCCAGCAGGCGAGAGAGGGCCACGAACACCGGGGAGCTGTTTTTT CASRRERATNTGELFF
TRBD2 few TRBJ2-7 TRBV5-1 TGCGCCAGCAGCTTGGATTCCGGGTGGCGGGAGAGCTCCTACGAGCAGTACTTC CASSLDSGWRESSYEQYF
TRBD2 - TRBJ2-1 TRBV5-1 TGCGCCAGCAGCTTGACTAGCGGGTTCGGGAGTGAGCAGTTCTTC CASSLTSGFGSEQFF
- - TRBJ2-5 TRBV7-8 TGTGCCAGCAACCTCGGACAGTCGCTACAAGAGACCCAGTACTTC CASNLGQSLQETQYF
TRBD1 many TRBJ1-2 TRBV11-2 TGTGCCAGCAGCTTAGCAGGGGGCTATGGCTACACCTTC CASSLAGGYGYTF
TRBD2 few TRBJ2-7 TRBV5-1 TGCGCCAGCAGCCCCGGGAGTAGCGGGAGGTACGAGCAGTACTTC CASSPGSSGRYEQYF
- - TRBJ1-1 TRBV5-1 TGCGCCAGCAGCCCCGGGGAGGGTGAAGCTTTCTTT CASSPGEGEAFF
TRBD2 many TRBJ2-2 TRBV5-1 TGCGCCAGCAGCTTGGTCCTAGCGGGAGTTCCCGGGGAGCTGTTTTTT CASSLVLAGVPGELFF
- few TRBJ2-7 TRBV2 TGTGCCAGCAGTGAAGGTTCGAGCGCTGCCGTCTACGAGCAGTACTTC CASSEGSSAAVYEQYF
- few TRBJ2-7 TRBV14 TGTGCCAGCAGGGGCAGGTCCTACGAGCAGTACTTC CASRGRSYEQYF
- - TRBJ2-3 TRBV29-1 TGCAGCGTTGGTAGCGGCACTAGCACAGATACGCAGTATTTT CSVGSGTSTDTQYF